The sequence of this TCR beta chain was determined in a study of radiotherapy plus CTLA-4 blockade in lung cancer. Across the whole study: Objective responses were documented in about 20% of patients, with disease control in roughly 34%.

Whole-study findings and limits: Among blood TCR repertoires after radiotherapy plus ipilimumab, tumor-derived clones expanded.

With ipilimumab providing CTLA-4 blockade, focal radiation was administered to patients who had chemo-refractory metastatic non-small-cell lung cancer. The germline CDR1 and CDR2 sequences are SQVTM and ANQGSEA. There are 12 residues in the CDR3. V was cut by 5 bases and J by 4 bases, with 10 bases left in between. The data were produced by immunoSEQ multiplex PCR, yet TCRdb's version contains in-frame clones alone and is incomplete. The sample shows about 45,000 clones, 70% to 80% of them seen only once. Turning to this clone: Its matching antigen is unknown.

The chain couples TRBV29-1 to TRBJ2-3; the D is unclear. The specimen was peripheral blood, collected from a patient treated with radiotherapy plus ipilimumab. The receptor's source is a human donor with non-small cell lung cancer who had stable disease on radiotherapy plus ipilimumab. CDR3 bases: TGCAGCGTTAAGGACCAACCAGATACGCAGTATTTT. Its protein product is CSVKDQPDTQYF.